This passage covers 9 T cell receptor beta chains from one sample sequenced in a study of cytomegalovirus exposure and HLA in healthy donors. A multiplex PCR was run with 60 Vbeta primers and 13 Jbeta primers. Assay: immunoSEQ multiplex PCR; the TCRdb copy retains only in-frame clones and omits some. The sample shows about 82,000 clones, about 80% of them seen only once. The sequenced sample consisted of PBMCs. These receptors all stem from a man in his forties or fifties in good health and CMV-seronegative.

The genes are TRBV5-1 and TRBJ1-1; 11 nucleotides match TRBD1. Germline assignment: CDR1 SGHRS and CDR2 YFSETQ. This CDR3 has 14 amino acids. Unmatched junction bases numbered 6, after V lost 6 bases and J lost 5 bases. The CDR3 DNA follows: TGCGCCAGCAAAGGGACAGGGGGGAATACTGAAGCTTTCTTT. It specifies CASKGTGGNTEAFF. Filled out from reference TRBV5-1 and TRBJ1-1, the complete variable domain reads KAGVTQTPRYLIKTRGQQVTLSCSPISGHRSVSWYQQTPGQGLQFLFEYFSETQRNKGNFPGRFSGRQFSNSRSEMNVSTLELGDSALYLCASKGTGGNTEAFFGQGTRLTVV.

The genes are TRBV25-1 and TRBJ2-1, with D tentatively TRBD2 (5 bases). Trimming removed 5 bases from V and 8 bases from J, with 13 bases in between. Germline-derived CDR1 and CDR2 are MGHDK and SYGVNS. The CDR3 is made up of 13 amino acids. The CDR3 loop is CASSNSGWDEQFF. The CDR3 nucleotides are TGTGCCAGCAGTAATTCGGGATGGGATGAGCAGTTCTTC.

The J gene is TRBJ2-6, the V gene TRBV5-4, with TRBD1 matching 9 bases. CDR1 and CDR2 from the germline V gene are SGHNT and YYREEE (reference sequence). Unmatched junction bases numbered 10, after V lost 5 bases and J lost 1 base. The CDR3 spans 18 residues. CDR3 loop: CASSAPDRGTSGANVLTF. The CDR3 DNA sequence: TGTGCCAGCAGTGCCCCGGACAGGGGAACTTCTGGGGCCAACGTCCTGACTTTC.

J is TRBJ2-1 and V is TRBV5-1; TRBD2 agrees at 13 bases. The CDR3 extends over 17 amino acids. The trim removed 5 bases at V and 0 bases at J, leaving 5 bases unmatched. CDR1 is SGHRS, CDR2 YFSETQ, per germline. The DNA for the CDR3 is TGCGCCAGCAGGGGCGGGACTAGCGGGGTCTCCTACAATGAGCAGTTCTTC. It translates to CASRGGTSGVSYNEQFF.

V usage is TRBV2 and J usage is TRBJ1-2; weak D call: TRBD1 (5 bases). Germline-derived CDR1 and CDR2 are SNHLY and FYNNEI. The CDR3 extends over 16 amino acids. V gave up 5 bases and J gave up 1 base, with 17 bases separating them. The chain's CDR3 is CASSRGRTRLNYGYTF. DNA of the CDR3: TGTGCCAGCAGTAGAGGACGGACACGCCTTAACTATGGCTACACCTTC.

The rearrangement uses TRBV7-8 and TRBJ2-5; 7 bases are shared with TRBD2. J lost 4 bases, V lost 2 bases, and 7 bases had no gene match. This CDR3 region has 15 residues. Per germline, CDR1 SGHVS and CDR2 FQNEAQ. The DNA for the CDR3 is TGTGCCAGCAGCTTACCCCCGGGGGGTCGAGAGACCCAGTACTTC. As protein: CASSLPPGGRETQYF.

The chain couples TRBV19 to TRBJ1-2; possible D gene TRBD1, 6 bases. This CDR3 spans 14 amino acids. The germline V gene encodes CDR1 LNHDA and CDR2 SQIVND (reference sequence). Trimming left V 5 bases short and J 6 bases short, with 16 bases between. CDR3 DNA: TGTGCCAGTAGTGCCGATACAGGGAATAATGGCTACACCTTC. Its translation: CASSADTGNNGYTF.

This clone has just one count. V and J are TRBV28 and TRBJ2-1; weak D call: TRBD2 (7 bases). There are 17 residues in the CDR3. Germline CDR1 is MDHEN and CDR2 is SYDVKM. V was cut by 2 bases and J by 8 bases, with 22 bases left in between. The CDR3 DNA reads as TGTGCCAGCAGTTTAGTTGGGTTGGGGGGGGCCAACCATGAGCAGTTCTTC. Its translation: CASSLVGLGGANHEQFF.

V gene TRBV9 combines with J gene TRBJ2-5; D may be TRBD2 (7 bases). There are 15 residues in the CDR3. With 2 bases removed from V and 5 bases from J, the gap between germline ends came to 16 bases. Germline-derived CDR1 and CDR2 are SGDLS and YYNGEE. As DNA, the CDR3 is TGTGCCAGCAGCGTGAAGGGGGGGGCGTTGGAGACCCAGTACTTC. This sequence encodes CASSVKGGALETQYF.